One sample yielded the 27 T cell receptor beta chains listed below, sequenced in a study of cytomegalovirus exposure and HLA in healthy donors. This PCR relied on a set of 60 Vbeta primers and 13 Jbeta primers. Measured with immunoSEQ multiplex PCR; TCRdb has only the in-frame clones, and not every one. Recorded for this sample: about 190,000 clones. Sequencing was performed on PBMCs. The source is a woman in her 30s in good health and CMV-seropositive.

The chain uses TRBV19 and TRBJ1-5; TRBD1 is a possible D gene (6 bases). V was trimmed by 5 bases and J by 4 bases, leaving 15 bases between them. CDR1 LNHDA and CDR2 SQIVND come from the germline V gene (reference sequence). The CDR3 covers 15 residues. As DNA, the CDR3 is TGTGCCAGTAGTGTAACCGGGACACATAATCAGCCCCAGCATTTT. Its translation is CASSVTGTHNQPQHF.

About this clone: The same CDR3 can be traced to other DNA sequences in this sample. The V call is TRBV5-8, the J call TRBJ2-1, with D possibly matching TRBD1 (6 bases). The length of the CDR3 is 14 residues. The V end was cut by 2 bases, the J end by 6 bases, with 12 bases between. Germline assignment: CDR1 SGHTS and CDR2 YDEGEE. In DNA, the CDR3 is TGTGCCAGCAGCTTCAGGGGTTTCAGCAATGAGCAGTTCTTC. Its protein is CASSFRGFSNEQFF.

The rearrangement joins TRBV19 to TRBJ1-1; D might be TRBD1 (6 bases). Per the germline V gene, CDR1 is LNHDA and CDR2 is SQIVND (reference sequence). Trimming stripped 8 bases from V and 3 bases from J, with 25 bases between. The CDR3 is 17 amino acids. The CDR3 spells CASLDRGRGRTYTEAFF. CDR3 nucleotide sequence: TGTGCCAGTCTCGACCGGGGCAGGGGAAGGACTTACACTGAAGCTTTCTTT.

This chain links TRBV27 with TRBJ2-5, with 9 positions matching TRBD2. With V trimmed by 1 base and J by 11 bases, 14 bases remained unmatched. Germline lookup yields CDR1 MNHEY and CDR2 SMNVEV (reference sequence). The CDR3 is made up of 16 amino acids. This CDR3 is CASSLLAGGPSWEQYF. The CDR3 coding sequence is TGTGCCAGCAGTTTATTGGCGGGAGGGCCCTCGTGGGAGCAGTACTTC.

V gene TRBV4-3 combines with J gene TRBJ2-7; D perhaps matches TRBD1 (5 bases). V lost 0 bases, J lost 0 bases, and 18 bases lay in between. The CDR3 totals 18 residues. Germline lookup yields CDR1 LGHNA and CDR2 YSLEER. CDR3 sequence: CASSQDLSRVGPSYEQYF. For the CDR3, the DNA is TGCGCCAGCAGCCAAGATCTCTCCAGGGTCGGACCCTCCTACGAGCAGTACTTC.

V and J are TRBV15 and TRBJ2-1; no clear D. This CDR3 has 17 amino acids. V lost 3 bases to trimming and J lost 8 bases, with 23 bases between them. The germline gives CDR1 LNHNV, CDR2 YYDKDF (reference sequence). CDR3 bases: TGTGCCACCAGCAGTGGGCCGTCGCCCTCGCAGTCCCATGAGCAGTTCTTC. Encoded protein: CATSSGPSPSQSHEQFF.

The V and J genes are TRBV5-1 and TRBJ2-7, with 15 bases identical to TRBD2. CDR3 length: 19 residues. Unmatched junction bases numbered 13, after V lost 4 bases and J lost 2 bases. Germline V gene sequence: CDR1 SGHRS, CDR2 YFSETQ. The CDR3 region is CASSGLGGTSGGNTYEQYF. In DNA form, the CDR3 reads TGCGCCAGCAGCGGGTTGGGGGGGACTAGCGGGGGGAATACCTACGAGCAGTACTTC.

The genes are TRBV7-8 and TRBJ1-1, with D tentatively TRBD1 (5 bases). Germline V gene sequence: CDR1 SGHVS, CDR2 FQNEAQ. Trimming pared 2 bases from V and 6 bases from J, leaving 10 bases between. CDR3 length equals 13 residues. The CDR3 loop reads CASSLRPGAEAFF. CDR3 sequence (DNA): TGTGCCAGCAGCTTAAGGCCGGGGGCTGAAGCTTTCTTT.

The chain couples TRBV18 to TRBJ2-2, with D maybe TRBD2 (6 bases). V was pared by 3 bases and J by 2 bases, with 13 bases between. Germline-derived CDR1 and CDR2 are KGHSH and LQKENI. The length of the CDR3 is 16 residues. Here the CDR3 reads CASSPTGRGNTGELFF. The CDR3 region has the DNA TGTGCCAGCTCACCTACCGGGCGGGGTAACACCGGGGAGCTGTTTTTT.

The chain joins TRBV27 to TRBJ1-2; D perhaps matches TRBD1 (5 bases). Trimming pared 5 bases from V and 5 bases from J, leaving 12 bases between. The CDR3 is made up of 13 amino acids. Germline CDR1 and CDR2: MNHEY and SMNVEV (reference sequence). The chain's CDR3 is CASSPIDSYGYTF. CDR3 bases: TGTGCCAGCAGTCCGATTGACAGTTATGGCTACACCTTC.

This chain connects TRBV5-1 to TRBJ2-3; D possibly corresponds to TRBD1 (6 bases). Trimming left V 1 base short and J 4 bases short, with 13 bases between. The CDR3 spans 15 residues. Germline V gene sequence: CDR1 SGHRS, CDR2 YFSETQ. The CDR3 DNA is TGCGCCAGCAGCTTGAAGGAACAGGGCCCAGATACGCAGTATTTT. Its translation is CASSLKEQGPDTQYF.

The rearrangement joins TRBV5-4 to TRBJ2-1, with 14 positions matching TRBD2. CDR1 and CDR2 from the germline V gene are SGHNT and YYREEE (reference sequence). The CDR3 spans 18 residues. V shed 5 bases and J 7 bases; nucleotides not matched to a gene: 14. The CDR3 here is CASRRSGTSGSRRNEQFF. DNA of the CDR3: TGTGCCAGCAGACGAAGCGGGACTAGCGGGAGCCGGAGAAATGAGCAGTTCTTC.

CDR3 sequence (DNA): TGTGCCAGTAGGGAGGAAAACAGGGGAATGAACACTGAAGCTTTCTTT. This translates into CASREENRGMNTEAFF. V usage is TRBV19 and J usage is TRBJ1-1, with 7 bases matching TRBD1. V gave up 6 bases and J gave up 0 bases; unmatched junction bases: 10. Germline V CDR1 and CDR2: LNHDA, SQIVND (reference sequence). This CDR3 is built from 16 residues. Full variable domain (missing parts from reference TRBV19 and TRBJ1-1): DGGITQSPKYLFRKEGQNVTLSCEQNLNHDAMYWYRQDPGQGLRLIYYSQIVNDFQKGDIAEGYSVSREKKESFPLTVTSAQKNPTAFYLCASREENRGMNTEAFFGQGTRLTVV.

V usage is TRBV29-1 and J usage is TRBJ1-4, with D possibly TRBD1 on 5 matching bases. There are 14 residues in the CDR3. Per the germline V gene, CDR1 is SQVTM and CDR2 is ANQGSEA. Trimming removed 2 bases at V and 8 bases at J, with 15 bases between. The CDR3 DNA reads TGCAGCGTTGAACCTTTCGACAGACCCGAAAAACTGTTTTTT. Amino acid sequence: CSVEPFDRPEKLFF.

The rearrangement uses TRBV10-3 and TRBJ2-7; 8 bases are a match to TRBD2. The CDR3 consists of 15 residues. The V gene's germline CDR1 is ENHRY and CDR2 SYGVKD. V was clipped by 6 bases and J by 0 bases; unmatched bases: 7. The CDR3 DNA follows: TGTGCCATCAGCCTAGCGGGTGACAGCTCCTACGAGCAGTACTTC. Amino acid sequence: CAISLAGDSSYEQYF.

The J gene is TRBJ1-1, the V gene TRBV10-1; D may be TRBD1 (6 bases). V lost 6 bases, J lost 0 bases, and 8 bases lay in between. Germline loops: CDR1 WNHNN, CDR2 SYGVQD (reference sequence). The CDR3 length is 13 residues. The CDR3, as DNA: TGCGCCAGCAGGGACAGTATGAACACTGAAGCTTTCTTT. Translated, it gives CASRDSMNTEAFF.

The genes are TRBV6-1 and TRBJ2-7, with TRBD2 matching over 9 bases. Germline V CDR1 and CDR2: MNHNS, SASEGT. V gave up 7 bases and J gave up 3 bases; unmatched junction bases: 1. The CDR3 consists of 12 residues. CDR3 nucleotides: TGTGCCAGCAAACTAGCGGGCTACGAGCAGTACTTC. Amino acids: CASKLAGYEQYF.

This chain connects TRBV7-2 to TRBJ2-7, with 10 bases identical to TRBD2. CDR3 length: 13 residues. Germline V gene sequence: CDR1 SGHTA, CDR2 FQGNSA. Trimming at V came to 5 bases and at J to 3 bases, leaving 1 base not matched to a gene. CDR3 region: CASSRTSGYEQYF. As DNA, the CDR3 is TGTGCCAGCAGCAGGACTAGCGGCTACGAGCAGTACTTC.

The chain joins TRBV29-1 to TRBJ1-1, with D perhaps TRBD1 (6 bases). V was pared by 7 bases and J by 4 bases, with 16 bases between. This CDR3 contains 13 residues. Germline V gives CDR1 SQVTM, CDR2 ANQGSEA. The CDR3: CSAPGGLGTEAFF. The CDR3 DNA sequence: TGCAGCGCCCCGGGGGGGCTCGGCACTGAAGCTTTCTTT.

DNA of the CDR3: TGTGCCAGCTCTCGGGGGGGATGGGAGACCCAGTACTTC. The encoded protein is CASSRGGWETQYF. The rearrangement uses TRBV28 and TRBJ2-5; 8 bases agree with TRBD2. In germline, CDR1 is MDHEN, CDR2 SYDVKM. V shed 8 bases, J shed 5 bases, and the junction held 7 bases outside the gene matches. The CDR3 has 13 residues. Full variable domain (rest looked up from reference TRBV28 and TRBJ2-5): DVKVTQSSRYLVKRTGEKVFLECVQDMDHENMFWYRQDPGLGLRLIYFSYDVKMKEKGDIPEGYSVSREKKERFSLILESASTNQTSMYLCASSRGGWETQYFGPGTRLLVL.

The chain has TRBV18 and TRBJ2-3; D possibly corresponds to TRBD1 (5 bases). CDR3 length: 18 residues. The germline V gene encodes CDR1 KGHSH and CDR2 LQKENI. V lost 0 bases and J 2 bases, leaving 18 bases between the germline ends. CDR3 in amino acids: CASSPPLRGAENTDTQYF. The CDR3 DNA is TGTGCCAGCTCACCACCGTTGCGTGGGGCAGAGAACACAGATACGCAGTATTTT. Based on the CDR3 plus reference TRBV18 and TRBJ2-3, the full variable domain is NAGVMQNPRHLVRRRGQEARLRCSPMKGHSHVYWYRQLPEEGLKFMVYLQKENIIDESGMPKERFSAEFPKEGPSILRIQQVVRGDSAAYFCASSPPLRGAENTDTQYFGPGTRLTVL.

The chain employs TRBV5-6 and TRBJ2-3; 9 positions match TRBD2. The CDR3 extends over 16 amino acids. Germline V CDR1 and CDR2: SGHDT, YYEEEE. V shed 4 bases and J 0 bases; nucleotides not matched to a gene: 6. CDR3 coding DNA: TGTGCCAGCAGCCGAAGCGGGGGGCTAAGCACAGATACGCAGTATTTT. The encoded protein is CASSRSGGLSTDTQYF.

The gene calls are TRBV5-1 and TRBJ1-2, with D possibly being TRBD1 (6 bases). CDR3 length: 15 residues. Germline V gives CDR1 SGHRS, CDR2 YFSETQ. The V end lost 0 bases, the J end lost 4 bases, and 13 bases lay between the germline ends. CDR3 amino acids: CASSLAGEGGYGYTF. CDR3 DNA: TGCGCCAGCAGCTTGGCCGGGGAAGGGGGCTATGGCTACACCTTC.

The V gene is TRBV5-1, the J gene TRBJ2-3, with TRBD2 matching over 8 bases. The CDR3 has 17 residues. After removal of 1 base from V and 2 bases from J, the junction contained 9 bases not matched to a gene. Per germline, CDR1 SGHRS and CDR2 YFSETQ. CDR3 region: CASSLSGGEWDTDTQYF. CDR3 DNA sequence: TGCGCCAGCAGCTTGAGCGGGGGAGAGTGGGACACAGATACGCAGTATTTT.

In DNA form, the CDR3 reads TGTGCCAGCAGCCCTCGGGGTAGCGGGGCTTACGAGCAGTACTTC. Encoded protein: CASSPRGSGAYEQYF. The J gene is TRBJ2-7, the V gene TRBV7-2; 8 bases match TRBD2. The CDR3 runs to 15 residues. Trimming took 5 bases from V and 4 from J; bases not matched to a gene: 10. Looked up from germline, CDR1 is SGHTA and CDR2 is FQGNSA.

Comments on this clone: The junction departs from germline at one end; a sequencing error may be responsible. J is TRBJ2-3 and V is TRBV4-3; D possibly corresponds to TRBD2 (6 bases). The germline V gene has CDR1 LGHNA and CDR2 YSLEER. The CDR3 contains 18 residues. The CDR3 loop reads CASSQDMVGGHRTDTQYF. The CDR3 nucleotides are TGCGCCAGCAGCCAAGATATGGTGGGAGGCCACCGCACGGATACGCAGTATTTT.

The chain recombines TRBV2 with TRBJ2-7; a possible D gene is TRBD2 (6 bases). With 7 bases removed from V and 3 bases from J, the gap between germline ends came to 16 bases. The germline gives CDR1 SNHLY, CDR2 FYNNEI. The CDR3 covers 14 residues. CDR3 sequence: CASKYPGERYEQYF. In DNA form, the CDR3 reads TGTGCCAGCAAGTATCCGGGAGAACGCTACGAGCAGTACTTC.